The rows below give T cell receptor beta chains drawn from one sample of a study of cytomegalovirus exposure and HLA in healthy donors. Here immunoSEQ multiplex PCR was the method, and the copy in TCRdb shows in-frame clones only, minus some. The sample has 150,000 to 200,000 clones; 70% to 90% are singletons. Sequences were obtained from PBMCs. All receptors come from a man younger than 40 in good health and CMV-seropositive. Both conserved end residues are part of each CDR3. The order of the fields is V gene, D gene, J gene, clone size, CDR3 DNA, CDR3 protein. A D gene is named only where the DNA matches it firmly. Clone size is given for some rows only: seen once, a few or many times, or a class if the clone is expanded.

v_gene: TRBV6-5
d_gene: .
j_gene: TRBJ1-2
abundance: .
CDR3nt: TGTGCCACTTCCTACTATGGCTACACCTTC
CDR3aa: CATSYYGYTF

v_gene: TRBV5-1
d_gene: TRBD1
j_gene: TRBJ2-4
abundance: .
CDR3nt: TGCGCCAGCAGCTTGACAGGGGCCGACAAAAACATTCAGTACTTC
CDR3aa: CASSLTGADKNIQYF

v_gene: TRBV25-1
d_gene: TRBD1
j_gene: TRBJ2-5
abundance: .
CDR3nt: TGTGCCAGCAGTGAACGGGACAGTAGGGAAGAGACCCAGTACTTC
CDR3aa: CASSERDSREETQYF

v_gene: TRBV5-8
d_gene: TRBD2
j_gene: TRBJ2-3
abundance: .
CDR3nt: TGTGCCAGCAGCTTGTCGTTAGCTAGCGGGGGGGCCCAGGGCACAGATACGCAGTATTTT
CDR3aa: CASSLSLASGGAQGTDTQYF

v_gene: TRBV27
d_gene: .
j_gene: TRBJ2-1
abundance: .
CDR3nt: TGTGCCAGCAGTTTGGGGGGAGGCTACAATGAGCAGTTCTTC
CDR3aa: CASSLGGGYNEQFF

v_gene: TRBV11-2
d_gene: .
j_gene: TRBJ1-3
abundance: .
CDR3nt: TGTGCCAGCAGCTTACGAGAAGGAAACACCATATATTTT
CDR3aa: CASSLREGNTIYF

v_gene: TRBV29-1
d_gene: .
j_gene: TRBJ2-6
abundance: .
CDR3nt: TGCAGCGTTGAAGATCTCGCAGGGGCGGCTGGGGCCAACGTCCTGACTTTC
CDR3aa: CSVEDLAGAAGANVLTF

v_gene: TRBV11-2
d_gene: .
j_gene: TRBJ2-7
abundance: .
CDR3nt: TGTGCCAGCAGCTTCGGGGGCTACGAGCAGTACTTC
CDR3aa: CASSFGGYEQYF

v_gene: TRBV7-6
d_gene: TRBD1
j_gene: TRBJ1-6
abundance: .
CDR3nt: TGTGCCAGCAGCTTAGAGGACAGGGGAAACTCACCCCTCCACTTT
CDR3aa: CASSLEDRGNSPLHF

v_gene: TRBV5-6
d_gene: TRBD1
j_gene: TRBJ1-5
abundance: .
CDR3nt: TGTGCCAGCAGCCATACCGGGACAGGGCGATGGGTTCAGCCCCAGCATTTT
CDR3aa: CASSHTGTGRWVQPQHF

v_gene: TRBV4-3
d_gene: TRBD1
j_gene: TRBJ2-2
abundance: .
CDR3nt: TGCGCCAGCAGTCGACAGGGGAGAACCGGGGAGCTGTTTTTT
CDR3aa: CASSRQGRTGELFF

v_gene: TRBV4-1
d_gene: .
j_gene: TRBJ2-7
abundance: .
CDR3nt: TGCGCCAGCAGCCAATTGTCCCGGGAGATCGAGCAGTACTTC
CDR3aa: CASSQLSREIEQYF

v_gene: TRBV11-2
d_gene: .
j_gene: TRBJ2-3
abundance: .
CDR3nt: TGTGCCAGCAGCCTAACGCCCGACAGGAGCACAGATACGCAGTATTTT
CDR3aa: CASSLTPDRSTDTQYF

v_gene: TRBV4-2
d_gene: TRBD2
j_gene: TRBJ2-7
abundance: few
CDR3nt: TGTGCCAGCAGCCCTCCGACTAGCGGGACCCCCTCCGCCGAGCAGTACTTC
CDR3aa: CASSPPTSGTPSAEQYF

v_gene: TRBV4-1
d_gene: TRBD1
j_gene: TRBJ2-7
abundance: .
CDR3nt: TGCGCCAGCAGTCACCGGGACAGGGGCTACGAGCAGTACTTC
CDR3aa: CASSHRDRGYEQYF

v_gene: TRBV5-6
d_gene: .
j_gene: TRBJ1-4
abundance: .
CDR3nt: TGTGCCAGCAGCTTGGGGGCCACACTAACTAATGAAAAACTGTTTTTT
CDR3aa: CASSLGATLTNEKLFF

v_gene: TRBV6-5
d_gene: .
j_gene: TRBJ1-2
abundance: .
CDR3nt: TGTGCCAGCAGGTTTGCGGGGGGCGACTATGGCTACACCTTC
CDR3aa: CASRFAGGDYGYTF

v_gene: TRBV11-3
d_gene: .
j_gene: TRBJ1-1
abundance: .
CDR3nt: TGTGCCAGCAGCTTTACAGGGTACACTGAAGCTTTCTTT
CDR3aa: CASSFTGYTEAFF

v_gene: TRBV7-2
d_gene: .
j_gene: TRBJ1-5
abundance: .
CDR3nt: TGTGCCAGCAGCCTAACAGGCGCGAATCAGCCCCAGCATTTT
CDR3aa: CASSLTGANQPQHF

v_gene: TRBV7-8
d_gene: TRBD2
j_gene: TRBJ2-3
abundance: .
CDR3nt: TGTGCCAGCAGCCCCCAGACTAGCGGGGGTTTAGATACGCAGTATTTT
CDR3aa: CASSPQTSGGLDTQYF

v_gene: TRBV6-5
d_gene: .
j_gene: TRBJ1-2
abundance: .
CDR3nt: TGTGCCAGCAGTTTAGGCAGGCCGCCAGGTGGCTACACCTTC
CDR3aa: CASSLGRPPGGYTF

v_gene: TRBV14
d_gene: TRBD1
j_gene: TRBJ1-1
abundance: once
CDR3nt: TGTGCCAGCAGCCGACAGGGGGACACTGAAGCTTTCTTT
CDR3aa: CASSRQGDTEAFF

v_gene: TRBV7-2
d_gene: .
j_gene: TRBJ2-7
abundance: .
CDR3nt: TGTGCCAGCAGCTTAGAGGGGGACCGTCTCCCTTACGAGCAGTACTTC
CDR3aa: CASSLEGDRLPYEQYF

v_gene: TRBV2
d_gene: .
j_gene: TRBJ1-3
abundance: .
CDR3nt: TGTGCCAGCAGTGTAAACTCTGGAAACACCATATATTTT
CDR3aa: CASSVNSGNTIYF

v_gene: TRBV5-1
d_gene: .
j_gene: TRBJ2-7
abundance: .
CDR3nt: TGCGCCAGCAGCACAGACCCTACCGCCTACGAGCAGTACTTC
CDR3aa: CASSTDPTAYEQYF

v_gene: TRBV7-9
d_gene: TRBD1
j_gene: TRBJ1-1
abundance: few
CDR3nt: TGTGCCAGCAGCTTATCCCGACAGGGGGACACTGAAGCTTTCTTT
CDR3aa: CASSLSRQGDTEAFF

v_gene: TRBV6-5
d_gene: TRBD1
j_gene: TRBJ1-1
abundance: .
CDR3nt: TGTGCCAGCAGTCAAGCAGGGGGGCTCACTGAAGCTTTCTTT
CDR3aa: CASSQAGGLTEAFF

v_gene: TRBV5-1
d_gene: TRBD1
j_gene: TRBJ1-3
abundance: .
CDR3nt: TGCGCCAGCAGCTTGGGACCCCGACAGGGAGACGGAAACACCATATATTTT
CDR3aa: CASSLGPRQGDGNTIYF